The 30 T cell receptor beta chains below were found in one sample sequenced in a study of T cell responses to AZD1222 COVID-19 vaccine. Data came from immunoSEQ multiplex PCR; TCRdb stores just in-frame clones and leaves some out. This table has 200,000 or so clones, 85% to 95% appearing once. Specimen: peripheral blood, collected on day 0 of MenACWY control vaccination. The receptors here all came from an adult in good health.

This clone appeared once. V and J are TRBV6-6 and TRBJ1-5, with D unresolved. Between the trimmed V and J ends, which lost 6 bases and 0 bases, there was a span of 12 bases. Per the germline V gene, CDR1 is MNHNY and CDR2 is SVGAGI (reference sequence). This CDR3 is built from 15 residues. Written as DNA, the CDR3 is TGTGCCAGCAGCCCAGGTCTGCATAGCAATCAGCCCCAGCATTTT. Protein: CASSPGLHSNQPQHF.

The table lists this clone with a count of one. The gene calls are TRBV7-9 and TRBJ1-3, with no clear D. Per the germline V gene, CDR1 is SEHNR and CDR2 is FQNEAQ (reference sequence). The V and J ends lost 5 bases and 0 bases respectively, with 11 bases between them. This CDR3 region has 15 residues. The CDR3 sequence: CASSDVSGSGNTIYF. The CDR3 DNA reads as TGTGCCAGCAGCGACGTCTCGGGCTCTGGAAACACCATATATTTT.

This chain connects TRBV9 to TRBJ1-2; 9 bases line up with TRBD1. The CDR3 totals 15 residues. Germline CDR1 reads SGDLS; CDR2 reads YYNGEE. With V trimmed by 4 bases and J by 8 bases, 12 bases remained unmatched. The CDR3 reads CASSSLPGQGSGYTF. DNA for the CDR3: TGTGCCAGCAGCTCTTTACCGGGACAGGGATCCGGCTACACCTTC.

The chain couples TRBV11-3 to TRBJ2-1; D not resolved. Germline lookup yields CDR1 SGHNT and CDR2 YENEEA. This CDR3 contains 16 residues. With 0 bases removed from V and 0 bases from J, the gap between germline ends came to 9 bases. The CDR3 sequence is CASSLDRFGSYNEQFF. Here the CDR3 DNA reads TGTGCCAGCAGCTTAGATAGGTTCGGCTCCTACAATGAGCAGTTCTTC.

V is TRBV6-5 and J is TRBJ1-3, with unresolved D. The V end lost 0 bases, the J end lost 0 bases, and 9 bases lay between the germline ends. There are 16 residues in the CDR3. The V gene's germline CDR1 is MNHEY and CDR2 SVGAGI. The CDR3 nucleotides read TGTGCCAGCAGTTACTCCATCGGGAGCTCTGGAAACACCATATATTTT. Amino acids: CASSYSIGSSGNTIYF.

V usage is TRBV7-9 and J usage is TRBJ1-2; D remains unclear. The V end lost 5 bases, the J end lost 0 bases, and 16 bases lay between the germline ends. The CDR3 is made up of 16 amino acids. Germline V CDR1 and CDR2: SEHNR, FQNEAQ (reference sequence). The CDR3 DNA is TGTGCCAGCAGCCCTCAAGGGCAGAGCACTAACTATGGCTACACCTTC. It is translated as CASSPQGQSTNYGYTF.

CDR3 protein: CASRTSRGSYEQYF. The CDR3 coding sequence is TGTGCCAGCAGAACCTCTCGGGGAAGCTACGAGCAGTACTTC. The chain combines TRBV7-8 with TRBJ2-7, with D perhaps TRBD2 (5 bases). There are 14 residues in the CDR3. The germline V gene has CDR1 SGHVS and CDR2 FQNEAQ. Trimming took 6 bases from V and 3 from J, leaving 15 bases between them.

Here the CDR3 DNA reads TGTGCCGTGCCGGGCAGGGAGTCCTACGAGCAGTACTTC. Residues: CAVPGRESYEQYF. V usage is TRBV7-2 and J usage is TRBJ2-7, with D perhaps TRBD1 or TRBD2 (5 bases each). With 11 bases removed from V and 1 base from J, the gap between germline ends came to 15 bases. Germline V gives CDR1 SGHTA, CDR2 FQGNSA. CDR3 size: 13 residues.

The table lists this clone with a few counts. The chain links TRBV30 to TRBJ1-6; D is unclear. Trimming removed 0 bases from V and 0 bases from J, with 18 bases in between. In germline, CDR1 is GTSNPN, CDR2 SVGIG (reference sequence). The CDR3 extends over 19 amino acids. The CDR3 protein is CAWSVRSAGHSSYNSPLHF. The DNA for the CDR3 is TGTGCCTGGAGTGTACGGTCGGCGGGCCACAGCTCCTATAATTCACCCCTCCACTTT.

V gene TRBV19 combines with J gene TRBJ1-1; 8 nucleotides align to TRBD1. The CDR3 has 18 residues. Germline V gives CDR1 LNHDA, CDR2 SQIVND (reference sequence). V lost 1 base to trimming and J lost 0 bases; unmatched junction nucleotides: 10. The DNA of the CDR3 is TGTGCCAGTAGTATAGTTGAAGCAGGGGGCGGTATGAACACTGAAGCTTTCTTT. It is translated as CASSIVEAGGGMNTEAFF.

V is TRBV6-5 and J is TRBJ1-5; D gene uncertain. Germline CDR1 is MNHEY and CDR2 is SVGAGI. The CDR3 is 13 residues long. V shed 8 bases and J shed 0 bases, with 8 bases lying between them. CDR3 in amino acids: CASAVHSNQPQHF. In nucleotides, the CDR3 is TGTGCCAGCGCCGTACATAGCAATCAGCCCCAGCATTTT.

The sample holds one count of this clone. J is TRBJ1-6 and V is TRBV28, with 11 nucleotides matching TRBD1. This CDR3 has 19 residues. J was trimmed by 6 bases and V by 6 bases; bases with no gene match: 16. Per germline, CDR1 MDHEN and CDR2 SYDVKM. CDR3 sequence: CASSNAPGDRGSGNSPLHF. DNA of the CDR3: TGTGCCAGCAGCAATGCTCCCGGGGACAGGGGGTCTGGTAATTCACCCCTCCACTTT.

The V and J genes are TRBV5-5 and TRBJ1-5, with D unclear. V lost 0 bases and J lost 6, with 16 bases in between. In germline, CDR1 is SGHKS, CDR2 YYEKEE (reference sequence). This CDR3 comprises 16 residues. The CDR3 nucleotides are TGTGCCAGCAGCTTGGCCGGTCGAACCCGGGGTCAGCCCCAGCATTTT. Amino acid sequence: CASSLAGRTRGQPQHF.

This chain joins TRBV7-2 and TRBJ1-2; TRBD1 matches at 7 bases. CDR3 length equals 15 residues. Per the germline V gene, CDR1 is SGHTA and CDR2 is FQGNSA. After removal of 7 bases from V and 0 bases from J, the junction contained 8 bases not matched to a gene. CDR3 loop: CASIPTGTTNYGYTF. The CDR3, as DNA: TGTGCCAGCATCCCGACAGGGACCACTAACTATGGCTACACCTTC.

The V and J genes are TRBV7-2 and TRBJ1-3; 8 nucleotides match TRBD1. Germline V gene data show CDR1 as SGHTA and CDR2 as FQGNSA. V shed 1 base, J shed 6 bases, and the junction held 11 bases outside the gene matches. This CDR3 comprises 17 residues. CDR3 amino acids: CASSLDPRTGRVNTIYF. DNA of the CDR3: TGTGCCAGCAGCTTAGACCCTCGGACAGGGAGGGTAAACACCATATATTTT.

The V call is TRBV7-9, the J call TRBJ1-5, with D uncertain. Trimming removed 5 bases from V and 3 bases from J, with 8 bases in between. The CDR3 runs 13 residues. CDR1 is SEHNR and CDR2 is FQNEAQ in the germline V gene (reference sequence). CDR3 sequence reads: CASSVGLNQPQHF. CDR3 coding DNA: TGTGCCAGCAGCGTCGGACTCAATCAGCCCCAGCATTTT. Filled out from reference TRBV7-9 and TRBJ1-5, the complete variable domain reads DTGVSQNPRHKITKRGQNVTFRCDPISEHNRLYWYRQTLGQGPEFLTYFQNEAQLEKSRLLSDRFSAERPKGSFSTLEIQRTEQGDSAMYLCASSVGLNQPQHFGDGTRLSIL.

The J gene is TRBJ2-1, the V gene TRBV6-6; tentative D call: TRBD2 (5 bases). Trimming stripped 4 bases from V and 5 bases from J, with 12 bases between. This CDR3 spans 14 amino acids. Germline CDR1 is MNHNY and CDR2 is SVGAGI (reference sequence). In DNA form, the CDR3 reads TGTGCCAGCAGTTTTTCGAGGGCAAACAATGAGCAGTTCTTC. The encoded protein is CASSFSRANNEQFF.

V gene TRBV13 combines with J gene TRBJ1-1, with D tentatively TRBD1 (6 bases). The CDR3 loop spans 15 amino acids. Germline CDR1 is PRHDT and CDR2 is FYEKMQ (reference sequence). V shed 5 bases and J shed 4 bases, with 17 bases lying between them. Written as DNA, the CDR3 is TGTGCCAGCAGCCAACAACAGGGTGGGGGCACTGAAGCTTTCTTT. This encodes CASSQQQGGGTEAFF.

A word on this clone: Other DNA sequences from this sample encode an identical CDR3 as well. The V gene is TRBV3-1 (or the pseudogene TRBV3-2), the J gene TRBJ1-2; D is undetermined. Trimming took off 3 bases at V and 0 bases at J, with 2 bases between the two ends. The CDR3 covers 12 residues. In germline, CDR1 is LGHDT, CDR2 YNNKEL (reference sequence). CDR3 in DNA: TGTGCCAGCAGCCAGGCTAACTATGGCTACACCTTC. Translated: CASSQANYGYTF.

The chain's CDR3 is CATSQRTGTDTQYF. CDR3 DNA sequence: TGTGCCACCAGCCAACGGACAGGCACAGATACGCAGTATTTT. The chain recombines TRBV15 with TRBJ2-3; a possible D gene is TRBD1 (6 bases). Germline lookup yields CDR1 LNHNV and CDR2 YYDKDF (reference sequence). Trimming cost V 5 bases and J 1 base, with 10 bases left between them. The CDR3 has 14 amino acids.

The chain uses TRBV19 and TRBJ1-1, with 7 nucleotides matching TRBD1. CDR3 length: 17 amino acids. J was trimmed by 1 base and V by 4 bases; bases with no gene match: 12. Per germline, CDR1 LNHDA and CDR2 SQIVND (reference sequence). This chain's CDR3 is CASSRGQLTSANTEAFF. The CDR3 DNA reads as TGTGCCAGTAGTAGGGGACAGCTTACGTCCGCGAACACTGAAGCTTTCTTT.

The gene calls are TRBV6-5 and TRBJ1-1, with unresolved D. The CDR3 spans 12 residues. The germline CDR1 and CDR2 sequences are MNHEY and SVGAGI. Trimming took 7 bases from V and 9 from J, leaving 15 bases between them. The CDR3 spells CASTSAGSQAFF. The CDR3 nucleotides are TGTGCCAGCACCTCCGCGGGCAGCCAAGCTTTCTTT.

This chain links TRBV2 with TRBJ1-2; D remains ambiguous. Between the trimmed V and J ends, which lost 6 bases and 4 bases, there was a span of 9 bases. Per the germline V gene, CDR1 is SNHLY and CDR2 is FYNNEI. The CDR3 contains 12 residues. The CDR3 region is CASSYGPYGYTF. Written as DNA, the CDR3 is TGTGCCAGCAGCTACGGGCCCTATGGCTACACCTTC. The variable domain in full, with the rest retrieved from reference TRBV2 and TRBJ1-2, is EPEVTQTPSHQVTQMGQEVILRCVPISNHLYFYWYRQILGQKVEFLVSFYNNEISEKSEIFDDQFSVERPDGSNFTLKIRSTKLEDSAMYFCASSYGPYGYTFGSGTRLTVV.

J is TRBJ2-7 and V is TRBV2; TRBD1 might be the D (5 bases). The V end lost 4 bases, the J end lost 5 bases, and 12 bases lay between the germline ends. The CDR3 length is 13 residues. CDR1 and CDR2 from the germline V gene are SNHLY and FYNNEI. CDR3 protein: CASSVVAGNEQYF. The CDR3 nucleotides read TGTGCCAGCAGTGTGGTGGCAGGGAACGAGCAGTACTTC.

The rearrangement joins TRBV2 to TRBJ1-6; D remains unclear. Germline lookup yields CDR1 SNHLY and CDR2 FYNNEI. The CDR3 runs to 14 residues. Between the trimmed V and J ends, which lost 3 bases and 9 bases, there was a span of 12 bases. CDR3 protein: CASSERTAGSPLHF. For the CDR3, the DNA is TGTGCCAGCAGTGAGCGGACCGCGGGTTCACCCCTCCACTTT.

Here the CDR3 reads CASEFSPGGSYEQYF. CDR3 nucleotides: TGTGCCAGCGAGTTTTCACCGGGCGGGTCCTACGAGCAGTACTTC. The chain carries TRBV7-9 and TRBJ2-7; perhaps TRBD2 as D (5 bases). The ends were cut back, 8 bases at V and 1 base at J, with 18 bases in the middle. Per the germline V gene, CDR1 is SEHNR and CDR2 is FQNEAQ (reference sequence). The CDR3 is 15 amino acids.

The chain has TRBV11-2 and TRBJ1-5; D ambiguous. The length of the CDR3 is 16 residues. CDR1 is SGHAT and CDR2 is FQNNGV in the germline V gene. V gave up 5 bases and J gave up 3 bases, with 17 bases separating them. For the CDR3, the DNA is TGTGCCAGCAGCCACAGCGGCAGCAGGATCAATCAGCCCCAGCATTTT. Its protein product is CASSHSGSRINQPQHF.

The chain recombines TRBV3-1 (or the pseudogene TRBV3-2) with TRBJ1-3, with unresolved D. Looked up from germline, CDR1 is LGHDT and CDR2 is YNNKEL (reference sequence). V was trimmed by 1 base and J by 1 base, leaving 20 bases between them. The CDR3 length is 19 residues. The CDR3 spells CASSQADSLVSLSGNTIYF. The CDR3 coding sequence is TGTGCCAGCAGCCAAGCAGATAGCTTGGTTTCCCTATCTGGAAACACCATATATTTT.

This clone was detected once. The V gene is TRBV21-1, the J gene TRBJ1-4. TRBV21-1 is a known pseudogene. This CDR3 comprises 14 residues. DNA of the CDR3: TGTGCCAGCAGCAAAGACGGGGGGTATGAAAAACTGTTTTTT. It codes for CASSKDGGYEKLFF.

The rearrangement joins TRBV19 to TRBJ2-1; TRBD2 aligns across 10 bases. V was clipped by 1 base and J by 6 bases; unmatched bases: 3. Germline V gene lookup returns CDR1 LNHDA and CDR2 SQIVND (reference sequence). The CDR3 runs 15 residues. This CDR3 reads CASSIALAGTNEQFF. DNA of the CDR3: TGTGCCAGTAGTATAGCACTAGCGGGGACCAATGAGCAGTTCTTC.